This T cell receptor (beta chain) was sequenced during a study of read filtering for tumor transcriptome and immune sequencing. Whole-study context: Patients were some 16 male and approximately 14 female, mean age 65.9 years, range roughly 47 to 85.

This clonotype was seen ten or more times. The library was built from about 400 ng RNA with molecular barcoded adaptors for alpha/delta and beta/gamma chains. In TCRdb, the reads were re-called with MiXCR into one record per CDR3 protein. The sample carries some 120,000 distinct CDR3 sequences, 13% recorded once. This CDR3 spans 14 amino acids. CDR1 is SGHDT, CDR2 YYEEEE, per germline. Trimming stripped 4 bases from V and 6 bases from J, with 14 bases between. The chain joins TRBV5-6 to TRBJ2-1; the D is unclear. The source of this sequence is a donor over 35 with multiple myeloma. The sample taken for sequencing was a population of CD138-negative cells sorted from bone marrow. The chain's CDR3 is CASSAGPAGNEQFF. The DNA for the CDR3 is TGTGCCAGCAGCGCCGGACCCGCCGGCAATGAGCAGTTCTTC. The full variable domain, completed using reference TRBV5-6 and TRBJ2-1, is DAGVTQSPTHLIKTRGQQVTLRCSPKSGHDTVSWYQQALGQGPQFIFQYYEEEERQRGNFPDRFSGHQFPNYSSELNVNALLLGDSALYLCASSAGPAGNEQFFGPGTRLTVL.